This record concerns one T cell receptor (beta chain) sequence. Antigen specificity is unknown. This entry comes from a study of cytomegalovirus exposure and HLA in healthy donors. Study-wide results and caveats: A cluster of highly shared sequence variants was likely a sequencing artifact. 87-base-pair reads could not separate some V segments, including TRBV6-2 and TRBV6-3.

The PCR made use of 60 Vbeta and 13 Jbeta primers. The protocol was immunoSEQ multiplex PCR, while the TCRdb copy is restricted to in-frame clones and leaves out a portion. The table shows 85,000 to 100,000 clones, with about 83% occurring only once. The length of the CDR3 is 16 residues. V dropped 5 bases and J dropped 0; count of bases not matched to a gene: 7. Germline loops: CDR1 MDHEN, CDR2 SYDVKM. The sequenced material came from PBMCs. This chain connects TRBV28 to TRBJ1-1; TRBD1 matches 9 bases. This receptor was taken from a female donor in good health and CMV-seropositive. The CDR3 DNA is TGTGCCAGCAGTCCGATAAGGACAGGGGTGAACACTGAAGCTTTCTTT. Protein sequence: CASSPIRTGVNTEAFF.